These T cell receptor beta chains were read from a single sample in a study of T cells in Graves' hyperthyroidism and ophthalmopathy. TCRdb independently ran MiXCR on the multiplex PCR reads; one entry per CDR3 protein. Found here are 550,000 to 650,000 distinct CDR3 sequences, around 13% of them singletons; the top ten hold roughly 5.7%. Sequencing was performed on blood. The receptors originated from a woman aged 25-40 years with Graves' hyperthyroidism that later progressed to Graves' ophthalmopathy. Both conserved end residues are part of each CDR3. D genes are given only for firm matches. Some rows mark clone size as missing; the rest say once, few, many or name a class of expanded clone.

j_call,d_call,clone_size,v_call,cdr3_aa,cdr3_nt
TRBJ1-4,NA,NA,TRBV15,CATSSHRVANEKLFF,TGTGCCACCAGCAGTCACAGGGTCGCTAATGAAAAACTGTTTTTT
TRBJ2-2,NA,NA,TRBV4-1,CASSQPTGGELFF,TGCGCCAGCAGCCAACCAACGGGCGGGGAGCTGTTTTTT
TRBJ1-2,NA,NA,TRBV9,CASSSGRGAYGYTF,TGTGCCAGCAGCTCGGGGCGGGGAGCCTATGGCTACACCTTC
TRBJ2-7,NA,many,TRBV3-1,CASSFTGTPDEQYF,TGTGCCAGCAGCTTTACCGGGACCCCCGACGAGCAGTACTTC
TRBJ1-3,NA,many,TRBV6-5,CASSLGRLSGNTIYF,TGTGCCAGCAGTTTGGGACGCCTCTCTGGAAACACCATATATTTT
TRBJ2-5,TRBD2,many,TRBV5-1,CASSAGLAGGSETQYF,TGCGCCAGCAGCGCAGGACTAGCGGGAGGGTCAGAGACCCAGTACTTC
TRBJ2-6,NA,many,TRBV7-3,CASSEGHHSGANVLTF,TGTGCCAGCAGCGAAGGACACCACTCTGGGGCCAACGTCCTGACTTTC
TRBJ1-5,TRBD1,many,TRBV27,CASSKGTGDQPQHF,TGTGCCAGCAGTAAAGGGACAGGGGATCAGCCCCAGCATTTT
TRBJ1-2,TRBD1,many,TRBV7-9,CASSPGTGGFEGYTF,TGTGCCAGCAGCCCCGGGACAGGGGGGTTTGAGGGCTACACCTTC
TRBJ1-1,NA,many,TRBV29-1,CSVGDKLAQAFF,TGCAGCGTCGGGGACAAGCTAGCCCAAGCTTTCTTT
TRBJ2-3,TRBD1,NA,TRBV20-1,CSAKEGASTDAQYF,TGCAGTGCTAAAGAGGGGGCGAGCACAGATGCGCAGTATTTT
TRBJ1-1,TRBD1,NA,TRBV27,CASKGAGTEAFF,TGTGCCAGCAAGGGGGCGGGCACTGAAGCTTTCTTT
TRBJ1-2,NA,many,TRBV28,CASSLPRAGYTF,TGTGCCAGCAGTTTACCCCGGGCGGGCTACACCTTC
TRBJ1-1,NA,many,TRBV27,CASSRQEPNTEAFF,TGTGCCAGCAGTCGACAAGAACCGAACACTGAAGCTTTCTTT
TRBJ1-6,TRBD1,few,TRBV20-1,CSVQTRDSLSSSPLHF,TGCAGTGTCCAAACCCGGGACAGCCTTTCTTCTTCACCCCTCCACTTT
TRBJ1-4,NA,many,TRBV20-1,CSARFGALDEKLFF,TGCAGTGCTAGGTTCGGGGCTTTGGACGAAAAACTGTTTTTT
TRBJ2-3,TRBD2,NA,TRBV4-2,CASSQEYRLAGITDTQYF,TGTGCCAGCAGCCAAGAGTACCGGCTAGCGGGGATAACAGATACGCAGTATTTT
TRBJ2-7,NA,many,TRBV10-1,CASSDSGAYEQYF,TGCGCCAGCAGTGATAGCGGAGCCTACGAGCAGTACTTC
TRBJ2-4,TRBD2,NA,TRBV5-1,CASRTGREGDIQYF,TGCGCCAGCAGAACGGGGCGGGAGGGGGACATTCAGTACTTC
TRBJ1-4,TRBD1,many,TRBV6-6,CASSYSGTGGDNWGTTNEKLFF,TGTGCCAGCAGTTACTCTGGGACAGGGGGCGATAACTGGGGTACAACTAATGAAAAACTGTTTTTT
TRBJ2-5,TRBD2,NA,TRBV28,CASSFVLGGGVQETQYF,TGTGCCAGCAGTTTTGTCCTTGGTGGGGGGGTTCAAGAGACCCAGTACTTC
TRBJ2-7,NA,many,TRBV20-1,CSARDPEFEQYF,TGCAGTGCTAGAGATCCTGAGTTCGAGCAGTACTTC
TRBJ1-1,NA,NA,TRBV12-3/TRBV12-4,CASILPGGGTEAFF,TGTGCCAGCATTCTCCCCGGGGGGGGAACTGAAGCTTTCTTT
TRBJ2-1,NA,many,TRBV14,CASSFPIGEQFF,TGTGCCAGCAGCTTCCCTATTGGTGAGCAGTTCTTC
TRBJ2-2,NA,many,TRBV24-1,CATSDYMGGELFF,TGTGCCACCAGTGATTACATGGGGGGGGAGCTGTTTTTT
TRBJ1-2,NA,many,TRBV11-2,CASSRSGTFYGYTF,TGTGCCAGCAGCAGGAGCGGGACCTTCTATGGCTACACCTTC
TRBJ2-7,TRBD2,NA,TRBV4-1,CASSYGLGPNEQYF,TGCGCCAGCAGTTATGGACTAGGGCCTAACGAGCAGTACTTC
TRBJ1-2,NA,many,TRBV6-6,CASSYSIGYGYTF,TGTGCCAGCAGTTACTCGATCGGTTATGGCTACACCTTC
TRBJ2-7,TRBD2,many,TRBV6-5,CASSYSYGGSTRPSMDEQYF,TGTGCCAGCAGTTACTCCTATGGCGGGAGTACCCGGCCTAGCATGGACGAGCAGTACTTC
TRBJ2-1,NA,many,TRBV29-1,CSVEEPPYSWDYNEQFF,TGCAGCGTTGAAGAACCCCCTTACAGTTGGGATTACAATGAGCAGTTCTTC
TRBJ2-5,NA,many,TRBV30,CAWRQGGETQYF,TGTGCCTGGCGACAGGGAGGGGAGACCCAGTACTTC
TRBJ2-5,NA,many,TRBV2,CASSGPQQTQYF,TGTGCCAGCAGTGGCCCCCAACAAACCCAGTACTTC